The following is a TCR beta chain sequence with its context. Its antigen remains unidentified. This entry is derived from a study of cytomegalovirus exposure and HLA in healthy donors. PCR used 60 Vbeta primers and 13 Jbeta primers. Sequencing used immunoSEQ multiplex PCR; TCRdb keeps in-frame clones, though not all of them. Here the sample spans 150,000 or so clones, around three quarters being singletons. Notes on the study in general: In vitro, three CMV-associated chains proved specific for CMV antigens. Of the V segments, some could not be distinguished, including TRBV6-2 and TRBV6-3, and were excluded. In a later analysis, TCR association rates varied by HLA locus: DRB1 most, HLA-C fewest. TCR beta chain V- and J-gene trimming was linked, in a later analysis, to a missense variant in DCLRE1C.

CDR3 length: 13 residues. J was trimmed by 7 bases and V by 0 bases; bases with no gene match: 2. Per germline, CDR1 SGHRS and CDR2 YFSETQ. The chain joins TRBV5-1 to TRBJ1-2; TRBD1 aligns across 8 bases. Input material: PBMCs. This TCR was recovered from a man aged 35 to 55 in good health and CMV-seronegative. The CDR3 nucleotides read TGCGCCAGCAGCTTGGGGGACAGGTCTGGCTACACCTTC. Amino acid sequence: CASSLGDRSGYTF. Full variable domain (outside the CDR3, taken from reference TRBV5-1 and TRBJ1-2): KAGVTQTPRYLIKTRGQQVTLSCSPISGHRSVSWYQQTPGQGLQFLFEYFSETQRNKGNFPGRFSGRQFSNSRSEMNVSTLELGDSALYLCASSLGDRSGYTFGSGTRLTVV.